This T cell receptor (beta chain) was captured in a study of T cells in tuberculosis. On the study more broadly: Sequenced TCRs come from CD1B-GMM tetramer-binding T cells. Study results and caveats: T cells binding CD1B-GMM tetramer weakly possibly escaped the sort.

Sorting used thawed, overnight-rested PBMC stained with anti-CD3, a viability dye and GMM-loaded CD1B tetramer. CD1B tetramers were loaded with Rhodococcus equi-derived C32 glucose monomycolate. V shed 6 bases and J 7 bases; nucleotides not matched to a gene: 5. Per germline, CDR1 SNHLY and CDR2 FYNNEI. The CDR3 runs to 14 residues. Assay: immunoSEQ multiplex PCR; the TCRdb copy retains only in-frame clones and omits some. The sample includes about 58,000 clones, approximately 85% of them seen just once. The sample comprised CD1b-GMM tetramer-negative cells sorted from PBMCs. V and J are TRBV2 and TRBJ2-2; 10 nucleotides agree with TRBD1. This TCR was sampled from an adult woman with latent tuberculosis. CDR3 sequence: CASSAGQGFGELFF. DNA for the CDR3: TGTGCCAGCAGCGCGGGACAGGGGTTCGGGGAGCTGTTTTTT.